What follows are 30 T cell receptor beta chains derived from one specimen sequenced in a study of early T cells in non-severe SARS-CoV-2 infection. TCRdb redid the calling of the 5' RACE reads with MiXCR, one entry per CDR3 protein. In the table there are 100,000 to 130,000 distinct CDR3 sequences, about 12% of which are singletons. The sample was whole blood. Receptors were obtained from an adult who was a healthcare worker with PCR-confirmed SARS-CoV-2 infection or an uninfected control (not recorded which).

This clonotype has just a few counts. The genes are TRBV3-1 and TRBJ1-1; D is unclear. Trimming removed 1 base from V and 0 bases from J, with 6 bases in between. The CDR3 is made up of 14 amino acids. Germline loops: CDR1 LGHDT, CDR2 YNNKEL (reference sequence). The CDR3 sequence is CASSQAVMNTEAFF. For the CDR3, the DNA is TGTGCCAGCAGCCAAGCGGTCATGAACACTGAAGCTTTCTTT.

The J gene is TRBJ2-4, the V gene TRBV18, with D unresolved. With 3 bases removed from V and 2 bases from J, the gap between germline ends came to 11 bases. Germline V gives CDR1 KGHSH, CDR2 LQKENI. This CDR3 comprises 15 residues. The DNA of the CDR3 is TGTGCCAGCTCACCCACTCTCCGACCCAAAAACATTCAGTACTTC. This encodes CASSPTLRPKNIQYF.

This clonotype was observed many times. The chain is built from TRBV7-2 and TRBJ1-2; D is uncertain. Germline V gives CDR1 SGHTA, CDR2 FQGNSA. The CDR3 has 16 amino acids. The V end was cut by 1 base, the J end by 4 bases, with 16 bases between. The CDR3 bases are TGTGCCAGCAGCTTAGGAAGAGGGCCGGCAAGCTATGGCTACACCTTC. Translating it yields CASSLGRGPASYGYTF.

This clonotype was picked up a small number of times. The J gene is TRBJ1-1, the V gene TRBV20-1; a weak D match, TRBD1 (6 bases). The germline gives CDR1 DFQATT, CDR2 SNEGSKA (reference sequence). The CDR3 loop spans 13 amino acids. Trimming removed 1 base at V and 4 bases at J, with 10 bases between. CDR3 sequence: CSARGRGGTEAFF. The DNA for the CDR3 is TGCAGTGCTAGAGGCAGGGGCGGCACTGAAGCTTTCTTT.

This clonotype was recorded many times. V gene TRBV7-2 combines with J gene TRBJ2-6; no clear D. Per germline, CDR1 SGHTA and CDR2 FQGNSA. The CDR3 loop spans 16 amino acids. Trimming removed 5 bases from V and 1 base from J, with 12 bases in between. The CDR3 region has the DNA TGTGCCAGCAGCACCAGACGGGTTTCTGGGGCCAACGTCCTGACTTTC. As protein: CASSTRRVSGANVLTF.

This clonotype was observed many times. The V and J genes are TRBV13 and TRBJ2-3; TRBD1 agrees at 8 bases. Germline V gene lookup returns CDR1 PRHDT and CDR2 FYEKMQ (reference sequence). This CDR3 comprises 16 residues. The V gene end was trimmed by 6 bases and the J gene end by 0 bases; junction bases not matched to a gene: 8. CDR3 in DNA: TGTGCCAGCAGTTCGGCAGGGGGCGCAAGCACAGATACGCAGTATTTT. It codes for CASSSAGGASTDTQYF.

This clonotype showed up many times. This chain uses TRBV12-3 or TRBV12-4 with TRBJ2-1; D might be TRBD2 (6 bases). The CDR3 is 14 residues long. Trimming cost V 6 bases and J 9 bases, with 18 bases left between them. CDR3 sequence: CASRRDSVGGEQFF. CDR3 in DNA: TGTGCCAGCAGACGGGACTCGGTCGGGGGTGAGCAGTTCTTC.

This clonotype was counted at least ten times. The chain couples TRBV12-2 to TRBJ2-7. TRBV12-2 is a pseudogene. The CDR3 covers 12 residues. The CDR3 reads CASRRRVGEEYF. As DNA, the CDR3 is TGTGCAAGTCGCCGACGGGTTGGAGAGGAGTACTTC.

The chain couples TRBV11-2 to TRBJ1-2; D unresolved. Germline values: CDR1 SGHAT, CDR2 FQNNGV. Between the trimmed V and J ends, which lost 3 bases and 5 bases, there was a span of 16 bases. The CDR3 sequence is 15 residues long. DNA of the CDR3: TGTGCCAGCAGCTTTGGAGGACCGTTAGAATATGGCTACACCTTC. Its translation is CASSFGGPLEYGYTF.

This clonotype has only a few counts. V and J are TRBV4-1 and TRBJ1-5; TRBD1 is a possible D gene (6 bases). From germline, CDR1 is MGHRA and CDR2 YSYEKL. The CDR3 runs to 15 residues. V was pared by 4 bases and J by 7 bases, with 17 bases between. The CDR3, as DNA: TGCGCCAGCAGCCCGCGAGCCCCGGGGGGCCAGCCCCAGCATTTT. Its translation is CASSPRAPGGQPQHF.

The chain has TRBV5-1 and TRBJ1-2; 7 bases align to TRBD1. V lost 2 bases to trimming and J lost 4 bases; unmatched junction nucleotides: 5. The CDR3 has 14 residues. Looked up from germline, CDR1 is SGHRS and CDR2 is YFSETQ. CDR3 residues: CASSLTGDAYGYTF. CDR3 coding DNA: TGCGCCAGCAGCTTAACAGGGGACGCCTATGGCTACACCTTC.

This clonotype was found many times. The rearrangement joins TRBV20-1 to TRBJ1-2; 7 nucleotides line up with TRBD1. Per germline, CDR1 DFQATT and CDR2 SNEGSKA (reference sequence). V lost 6 bases, J lost 3 bases, and 4 bases stayed unmatched. The CDR3 totals 12 residues. The CDR3 DNA reads TGCAGTGCCATCGACAGGGACTATGGCTACACCTTC. This sequence encodes CSAIDRDYGYTF.

The chain carries TRBV10-3 and TRBJ1-4; perhaps TRBD1 as D (5 bases). The CDR3 is 14 residues long. With 8 bases removed from V and 8 bases from J, the gap between germline ends came to 18 bases. The germline CDR1 and CDR2 sequences are ENHRY and SYGVKD. The CDR3 loop is CAIGSGTPPEKLFF. The DNA of the CDR3 is TGTGCCATCGGCTCCGGGACCCCGCCGGAAAAACTGTTTTTT.

This chain links TRBV11-3 with TRBJ1-1, with TRBD1 matching over 9 bases. V was clipped by 3 bases and J by 1 base; unmatched bases: 6. CDR1 is SGHNT and CDR2 is YENEEA in the germline V gene. The CDR3 spans 16 residues. The CDR3 here is CASSFKTGGQNTEAFF. The CDR3 DNA follows: TGTGCCAGCAGCTTCAAGACAGGGGGTCAGAACACTGAAGCTTTCTTT.

Only a few counts were recorded for this clonotype. The chain links TRBV5-1 to TRBJ2-5, with D possibly matching TRBD2 (6 bases). The germline V and J ends were trimmed by 5 bases and 1 base, with 12 bases remaining between them. CDR1 and CDR2 (germline): SGHRS, YFSETQ. The CDR3 contains 14 residues. In DNA form, the CDR3 reads TGCGCCAGCAGTGTCCTTAGCGGCCAAGAGACCCAGTACTTC. Translation: CASSVLSGQETQYF. The whole variable domain, remainder taken from reference TRBV5-1 and TRBJ2-5, is KAGVTQTPRYLIKTRGQQVTLSCSPISGHRSVSWYQQTPGQGLQFLFEYFSETQRNKGNFPGRFSGRQFSNSRSEMNVSTLELGDSALYLCASSVLSGQETQYFGPGTRLLVL.

The V call is TRBV5-1, the J call TRBJ1-5; D is possibly TRBD1 (5 bases). V was pared by 3 bases and J by 2 bases, with 9 bases between. Germline assignment: CDR1 SGHRS and CDR2 YFSETQ. The CDR3 spans 14 residues. This chain's CDR3 is CASSSLGGNQPQHF. The CDR3 DNA reads TGCGCCAGCAGCTCCCTGGGGGGCAATCAGCCCCAGCATTTT.

This clonotype showed up many times. The gene calls are TRBV20-1 and TRBJ2-1; 11 nucleotides line up with TRBD2. Per germline, CDR1 DFQATT and CDR2 SNEGSKA (reference sequence). V shed 7 bases, J shed 2 bases, and the junction held 19 bases outside the gene matches. The CDR3 has 19 residues. The CDR3 is CSVIIPGTSGSNTYNEQFF. The CDR3 region has the DNA TGCAGTGTAATCATCCCCGGGACTAGCGGAAGTAACACCTACAATGAGCAGTTCTTC.

This clonotype has a handful of counts. J is TRBJ1-1 and V is TRBV30; D is possibly TRBD1 (5 bases). The V end lost 1 base, the J end lost 10 bases, and 13 bases lay between the germline ends. Germline V gene lookup returns CDR1 GTSNPN and CDR2 SVGIG (reference sequence). The CDR3 spans 12 residues. CDR3 DNA: TGTGCCTGGAGTGATGGGTCCGGGGGAGCTTTCTTT. This encodes CAWSDGSGGAFF.

This clonotype occurred a few times. This chain joins TRBV27 and TRBJ2-1; possible D gene TRBD1, 6 bases. The CDR3 has 15 amino acids. Germline assignment: CDR1 MNHEY and CDR2 SMNVEV (reference sequence). V was clipped by 8 bases and J by 0 bases, with 14 bases between them. The CDR3 DNA is TGTGCCAGCCACATAGGGGGTAGCTCCTACAATGAGCAGTTCTTC. Its protein is CASHIGGSSYNEQFF.

This clonotype appeared a few times. The chain couples TRBV20-1 to TRBJ2-5; D may match TRBD1 or TRBD2 (5 bases each). CDR3 length: 15 residues. The germline gives CDR1 DFQATT, CDR2 SNEGSKA (reference sequence). The germline V and J ends were trimmed by 4 bases and 5 bases, with 20 bases remaining between them. The CDR3 region has the DNA TGCAGTGCTAAGGGGAGAGGGTGGTCTATGGAGACCCAGTACTTC. Protein product: CSAKGRGWSMETQYF.

This rearrangement joins TRBV12-5 to TRBJ1-3, with D possibly TRBD1 on 6 matching bases. Trimming left V 3 bases short and J 8 bases short, with 17 bases between. CDR3 length: 15 amino acids. Germline-derived CDR1 and CDR2 are LGHNT and FRNRAP. The CDR3 reads CASGFAAGAQDTIYF. The CDR3 bases are TGTGCTAGTGGTTTTGCAGCAGGGGCTCAGGACACCATATATTTT. Full variable domain (missing parts from reference TRBV12-5 and TRBJ1-3): DARVTQTPRHKVTEMGQEVTMRCQPILGHNTVFWYRQTMMQGLELLAYFRNRAPLDDSGMPKDRFSAEMPDATLATLKIQPSEPRDSAVYFCASGFAAGAQDTIYFGEGSWLTVV.

The chain combines TRBV6-6 with TRBJ2-5; a possible D gene is TRBD2 (5 bases). The CDR3 is 12 amino acids. Germline-derived CDR1 and CDR2 are MNHNY and SVGAGI (reference sequence). Trimming took 11 bases from V and 5 from J, leaving 15 bases between them. In DNA, the CDR3 is TGTGCCTCCGAGGACTTTGCGGAGACCCAGTACTTC. Translation gives CASEDFAETQYF.

This clonotype was picked up a small number of times. The rearrangement uses TRBV5-1 and TRBJ2-7; 9 positions match TRBD1. The CDR3 has 18 residues. V lost 2 bases to trimming and J lost 1 base; unmatched junction nucleotides: 13. The germline gives CDR1 SGHRS, CDR2 YFSETQ. CDR3: CASSFSLGQGLPSYEQYF. The CDR3 DNA sequence: TGCGCCAGCAGCTTTTCGCTCGGACAGGGGCTTCCATCCTACGAGCAGTACTTC.

This clonotype was observed at least ten times. This chain uses TRBV28 with TRBJ2-5; no clear D. Deletions cut 6 bases from V and 5 bases from J, with 16 bases between. The V gene's germline CDR1 is MDHEN and CDR2 SYDVKM. This CDR3 is built from 14 residues. The CDR3 DNA follows: TGTGCCAGCAGCTCGACATTAGGGTTTGAGACCCAGTACTTC. The encoded protein is CASSSTLGFETQYF.

This clonotype has more than one count but fewer than ten. The chain has TRBV4-1 and TRBJ1-5; no firm D call. The germline V and J ends were trimmed by 4 bases and 0 bases, with 10 bases remaining between them. The CDR3 loop spans 15 amino acids. Germline V lookup: CDR1 MGHRA, CDR2 YSYEKL. CDR3 DNA: TGCGCCAGCAGCCCGTACACGAATAGCAATCAGCCCCAGCATTTT. This translates into CASSPYTNSNQPQHF.

The V call is TRBV3-1, the J call TRBJ1-2; TRBD1 aligns across 7 bases. The CDR3 runs to 15 residues. Germline CDR1 is LGHDT and CDR2 is YNNKEL (reference sequence). V was clipped by 4 bases and J by 1 base; unmatched bases: 6. The chain's CDR3 is CASSRRDSVNYGYTF. CDR3 coding DNA: TGTGCCAGCAGCCGAAGGGACAGCGTTAACTATGGCTACACCTTC. The whole variable domain, remainder taken from reference TRBV3-1 and TRBJ1-2, is DTAVSQTPKYLVTQMGNDKSIKCEQNLGHDTMYWYKQDSKKFLKIMFSYNNKELIINETVPNRFSPKSPDKAHLNLHINSLELGDSAVYFCASSRRDSVNYGYTFGSGTRLTVV.

V gene TRBV2 combines with J gene TRBJ2-6, with D uncertain. V was shortened by 5 bases and J by 0 bases, with 11 bases between the two germline ends. CDR1 and CDR2 (germline): SNHLY, FYNNEI. The CDR3 contains 16 residues. CDR3 DNA: TGTGCCAGCAGTCTACAGTCTCCCTCTGGGGCCAACGTCCTGACTTTC. Translated: CASSLQSPSGANVLTF.

The chain joins TRBV7-2 to TRBJ2-1; 8 nucleotides agree with TRBD2. CDR3 length equals 16 residues. The ends lost 1 base at V and 4 bases at J; junction bases unmatched: 6. The germline V gene encodes CDR1 SGHTA and CDR2 FQGNSA. DNA for the CDR3: TGTGCCAGCAGCTTAGTCCCAGCGGGGGCTTACAATGAGCAGTTCTTC. It yields the protein CASSLVPAGAYNEQFF.

Concerning this clonotype: One junction end does not reproduce the germline sequence, and a read error may be involved. The chain carries TRBV10-3 and TRBJ2-7; weak D call: TRBD2 (6 bases). The germline V gene encodes CDR1 ENHRY and CDR2 SYGVKD. The CDR3 is made up of 14 amino acids. CDR3 protein: CAIGEDYRPYEQYF. In DNA form, the CDR3 reads TGTGCCATCGGTGAGGACTACAGACCCTACGAGCAGTACTTC.

The V gene is TRBV9, the J gene TRBJ2-3; D remains unclear. The CDR3 loop spans 13 amino acids. Germline CDR1 reads SGDLS; CDR2 reads YYNGEE. V lost 8 bases and J 6 bases, leaving 16 bases between the germline ends. Here the CDR3 DNA reads TGTGCCAGAAGCTCCCCCCGGGTTGATACGCAGTATTTT. Protein product: CARSSPRVDTQYF.